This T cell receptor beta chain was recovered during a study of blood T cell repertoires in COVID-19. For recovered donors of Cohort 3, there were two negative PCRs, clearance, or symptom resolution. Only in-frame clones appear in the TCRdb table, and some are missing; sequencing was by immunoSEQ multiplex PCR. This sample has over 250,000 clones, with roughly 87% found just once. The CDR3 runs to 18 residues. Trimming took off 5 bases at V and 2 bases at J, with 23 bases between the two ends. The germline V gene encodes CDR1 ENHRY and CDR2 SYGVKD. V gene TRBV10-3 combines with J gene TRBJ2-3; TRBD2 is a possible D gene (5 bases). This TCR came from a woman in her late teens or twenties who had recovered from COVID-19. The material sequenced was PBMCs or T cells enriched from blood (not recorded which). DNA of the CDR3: TGTGCCATCAGTCCCCGACCAATCGGACGGGGAATCACAGATACGCAGTATTTT. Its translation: CAISPRPIGRGITDTQYF.